This TCR beta chain was identified in a study of glioma-infiltrating T cells. The V end was cut by 2 bases, the J end by 6 bases, with 13 bases between. The CDR3 has 14 amino acids. Looked up from germline, CDR1 is SEHNR and CDR2 is FQNEAQ (reference sequence). The iRepertoire nested amplicon-rescue multiplex PCR amplified TCR alpha and beta CDR3s from RNA. One entry per CDR3 protein, called by TCRdb with MiXCR from the multiplex PCR reads. The sample contains about 10,000 distinct CDR3 sequences, under 60% of which appear only once. The clonotype comes from a human donor with low-grade glioma or glioblastoma, undergoing nonglioma brain surgery, or in good health (not recorded which). This rearrangement joins TRBV7-9 to TRBJ2-5; D may be TRBD1 (5 bases). The specimen was glioma tissue, nonneoplastic brain tissue, or PBMCs (not recorded which). The DNA for the CDR3 is TGTGCCAGCAGCTTACAACAGGACGAGCAGACCCAGTACTTC. This gives the protein CASSLQQDEQTQYF.